Listed here is a single T cell receptor (beta chain). Germline V gene sequence: CDR1 MDHEN, CDR2 SYDVKM. V gave up 7 bases and J gave up 4 bases; unmatched junction bases: 13. The CDR3 has 16 residues. Some clones are missing from TCRdb's copy, which holds only in-frame ones; the method was immunoSEQ multiplex PCR. Here the sample spans about 350,000 clones, about 90% being singletons. Participant-given clinical history determined each cohort assignment. The data derive from a study of blood T cell repertoires in COVID-19. Sequencing was done on a sample of PBMCs or T cells enriched from blood (not recorded which). This chain links TRBV28 with TRBJ2-5; TRBD1 matches at 9 bases. The sequence derives from a woman in her twenties or thirties who had recovered from COVID-19. The CDR3 bases are TGTGCCAGCAACCCACCCGGGACAGGGCAAGGAGAGACCCAGTACTTC. Its protein product is CASNPPGTGQGETQYF.